This entry describes one T cell receptor beta chain. This sample stems from a study of T cell clonotyping in hematopoietic cell transplantation. TCRdb's table, derived via immunoSEQ multiplex PCR, lists solely in-frame clones and lacks some. The data show tens of thousands of clones, with roughly 94% seen just once and around 0.85% held by the top ten. V lost 9 bases and J lost 0; bases outside the gene matches: 12. This CDR3 has 17 amino acids. Germline lookup yields CDR1 LNHDA and CDR2 SQIVND (reference sequence). The V call is TRBV19, the J call TRBJ1-5, with TRBD1 identical over 9 bases. This clonotype was sampled from a woman in her forties or fifties in good health. Some clones in this sample may be carry-over from other donors' samples. What was sequenced was peripheral blood mononuclear cells. CDR3 in amino acids: CASLDRGRGSSNQPQHF. The CDR3 DNA sequence: TGTGCCAGCCTGGACAGGGGTCGGGGTAGTAGCAATCAGCCCCAGCATTTT.